This TCR beta chain was recorded in a study of T-cell memory formation after mild COVID-19. Study-wide background: Largely donor-specific TCR clusters were found. Study-level results: CD4/CD8 balance held among clones contracting day 15 to 85, and later expanders leaned CD4+.

This CDR3 comprises 16 residues. Germline values: CDR1 KGHDR, CDR2 SFDVKD. J lost 6 bases, V lost 4 bases, and 7 bases had no gene match. TCRdb passed the 5' RACE reads through MiXCR, listing each CDR3 protein once. The table has approximately 500,000 distinct CDR3 sequences, around a quarter seen once. Remarks on this clonotype: What it binds is unknown.

Sequenced input: PBMCs or a T cell subset sorted from them (not recorded which). The receptor was derived from an adult woman who had mild COVID-19 (a few samples of this study predate the infection). Cell type and time point are not known. This chain joins TRBV24-1 and TRBJ2-1; 11 bases fit TRBD2. The CDR3 DNA reads TGTGCCACCAGTGACTCCACTAGCGGGAGAATCAATGAGCAGTTCTTC. Its protein product is CATSDSTSGRINEQFF.